This T cell receptor (beta chain) was sequenced for a study of control samples from healthy donors and cancer patients. CDR1 and CDR2 from the germline V gene are LNHNV and YYDKDF (reference sequence). The CDR3 covers 15 residues. Trimming pared 0 bases from V and 5 bases from J, leaving 13 bases between. Measured with immunoSEQ multiplex PCR; TCRdb has only the in-frame clones, and not every one. Of about 54,000 clones listed, 95% to 97% are singletons. This chain connects TRBV15 to TRBJ1-1; D is undetermined. The source material was blood. This clonotype was sampled from a woman in her twenties or thirties in good health. The CDR3 nucleotides are TGTGCCACCAGCAGAGACAATAATGTCGGGACTGAAGCTTTCTTT. Translating it yields CATSRDNNVGTEAFF.